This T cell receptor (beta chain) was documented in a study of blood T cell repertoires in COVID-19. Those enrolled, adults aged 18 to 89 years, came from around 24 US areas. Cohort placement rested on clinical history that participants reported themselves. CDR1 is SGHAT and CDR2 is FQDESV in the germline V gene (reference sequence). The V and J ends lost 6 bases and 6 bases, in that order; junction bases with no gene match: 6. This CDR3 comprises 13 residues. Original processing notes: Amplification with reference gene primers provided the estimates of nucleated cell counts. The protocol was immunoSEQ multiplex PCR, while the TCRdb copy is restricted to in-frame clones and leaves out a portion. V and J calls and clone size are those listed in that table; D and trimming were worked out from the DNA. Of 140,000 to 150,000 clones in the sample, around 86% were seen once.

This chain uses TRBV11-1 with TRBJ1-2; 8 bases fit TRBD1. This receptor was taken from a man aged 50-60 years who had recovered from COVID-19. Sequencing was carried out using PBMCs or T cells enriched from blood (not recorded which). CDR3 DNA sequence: TGTGCCAGCAGTCTCAGGGGGCGCCATGGCTACACCTTC. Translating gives CASSLRGRHGYTF.